Here is one TCR beta chain with its context. Its specificity is not known. This specimen belongs to a study of cytomegalovirus exposure and HLA in healthy donors. Study in general: A previous analysis identified fewer than 130 million unique TCR beta sequences derived from around 200 million T cells.

Study-level results: In a later analysis, TCR beta V- and J-gene trimming was associated with a missense DCLRE1C variant.

Primers for the PCR totalled 60 Vbeta and 13 Jbeta. Only in-frame clones appear in the TCRdb table, and some are missing; sequencing was by immunoSEQ multiplex PCR. The sample holds over 100,000 clones, around 86% seen once. The donors gave bone marrow, and they were healthy. There are 14 residues in the CDR3. Deletions cut 0 bases from V and 3 bases from J, with 8 bases between. From germline, CDR1 is MNHNY and CDR2 SVGAGI (reference sequence). The rearrangement links TRBV6-6 to TRBJ1-2; tentative D call: TRBD1 (6 bases). The sequencing sample was made of PBMCs. The clonotype was recovered from a man younger than 45 in good health and CMV-seronegative. The CDR3 loop reads CASSYSSGDYGYTF. The CDR3 DNA reads as TGTGCCAGCAGTTACTCTTCAGGGGACTATGGCTACACCTTC.